A single T cell receptor (beta chain) is shown here with its context. Antigen: not known. The authors ran a second PCR of roughly 6 to 12 cycles using a sample-barcoded 5' primer and a J-beta primer mix. A template-switch adaptor containing 12 random nucleotides labeled each cDNA molecule. TCRdb re-analysed the 5' RACE reads in MiXCR, keeping a single row per CDR3 protein. The data show roughly 1.6 million distinct CDR3 sequences, with 34% seen just once and around 10% held by the top ten. The V gene's germline CDR1 is SGHVS and CDR2 FNYEAQ. This CDR3 is built from 13 residues. V was pared by 5 bases and J by 13 bases, with 13 bases of the junction left unmatched. This entry is derived from a study of blood T cells in healthy people across ages. Study-level points and caveats: Samples with more naive T cells showed higher observed beta diversity. Estimated diversity across one million T cells was deemed an underestimate.

The specimen sequenced was blood. The TCR was taken from a woman aged 25 to 39 in good health. The chain couples TRBV7-6 to TRBJ2-5; 7 bases are a match to TRBD2. In DNA form, the CDR3 reads TGTGCCAGCAGCACCCGACCAGCGGGGAACCCGTACTTC. Its translation is CASSTRPAGNPYF.